The text below deals with one T cell receptor (beta chain). Antigen unknown. This sample stems from a study of shared clonotypes between healthy human individuals. Donors had no recently reported acute infections or vaccinations and were HIV-negative. Division of CD4+ cells produced a CD45RA+ naive subset and a CD45RA-negative memory subset. Per germline, CDR1 GTSNPN and CDR2 SVGIG (reference sequence). The CDR3 loop spans 13 amino acids. Trimming removed 2 bases from V and 7 bases from J, with 14 bases in between. The method was immunoSEQ multiplex PCR; TCRdb's version includes in-frame clones alone and lacks a portion of them. The sample records roughly 700,000 clones, approximately 79% being singletons. Regarding the study as a whole: An anticipated effect of sequencing depth on clonotype sharing among donors was recognized. The sharing of approximately 5.1% of naive CD4 clonotypes was seen across a handful of donors.

The chain has TRBV30 and TRBJ1-2; possibly TRBD1 for D (6 bases). The receptor was isolated from a woman aged 25 to 39 in good health. The sequencing sample was made of memory CD4+ T cells sorted from blood. Subset denoted: CD45RA-negative fraction. CDR3 DNA: TGTGCCTGGAGTATGGGGCAGGGGCTTGGCTACACCTTC. Translation: CAWSMGQGLGYTF. Complete variable domain (other parts from reference TRBV30 and TRBJ1-2): SQTIHQWPATLVQPVGSPLSLECTVEGTSNPNLYWYRQAAGRGLQLLFYSVGIGQISSEVPQNLSASRPQDRQFILSSKKLLLSDSGFYLCAWSMGQGLGYTFGSGTRLTVV.